The T cell receptor beta chain under discussion was sequenced for a study of early T cells in non-severe SARS-CoV-2 infection. The CDR3 runs 17 residues. V was clipped by 4 bases and J by 3 bases, with 19 bases between them. Germline CDR1 reads LGHDT; CDR2 reads YNNKEL (reference sequence). The TCR library protocol attached unique molecular identifiers to the individual cDNA molecules. TCRdb re-called the 5' RACE reads through MiXCR, storing one row per CDR3 protein. The sample lists approximately 67,000 distinct CDR3 sequences; roughly 10% were seen once. The TCR was taken from an adult who was a healthcare worker with PCR-confirmed SARS-CoV-2 infection or an uninfected control (not recorded which). This rearrangement joins TRBV3-1 to TRBJ2-1, with D uncertain. What was sequenced was whole blood. CDR3 amino acids: CASSPRRDGPDYNEQFF. The DNA for the CDR3 is TGTGCCAGCAGCCCCAGACGAGACGGACCCGACTACAATGAGCAGTTCTTC.